The T cell receptor (beta chain) under discussion was sequenced for a study of control samples from healthy donors and cancer patients. Only one count was recorded for this clone. Only in-frame clones appear in the TCRdb table, and some are missing; sequencing was by immunoSEQ multiplex PCR. The sample records about 130,000 clones, approximately 90% being singletons. The CDR3 has 12 residues. Per germline, CDR1 SGHRS and CDR2 YFSETQ. Deletions cut 5 bases from V and 0 bases from J, with 5 bases between. This receptor was identified in a man younger than 30 in good health. The specimen was blood. This chain uses TRBV5-1 with TRBJ1-2; D is perhaps TRBD1 (5 bases). CDR3 sequence: CASRQANYGYTF. The CDR3 DNA reads as TGCGCCAGCAGACAGGCTAACTATGGCTACACCTTC. Using reference TRBV5-1 and TRBJ1-2 for the parts outside the CDR3, the full variable domain is KAGVTQTPRYLIKTRGQQVTLSCSPISGHRSVSWYQQTPGQGLQFLFEYFSETQRNKGNFPGRFSGRQFSNSRSEMNVSTLELGDSALYLCASRQANYGYTFGSGTRLTVV.